The 32 T cell receptor beta chains listed next were all sequenced from one sample in a study of lymphopenia after photon versus proton radiotherapy. The repertoire was sequenced with immunoSEQ multiplex PCR; TCRdb's copy has only in-frame clones and lacks some. The data hold 50,000 to 60,000 clones, with 92% observed a single time. Here the sequenced sample was peripheral blood, taken from a patient treated with photon-based radiotherapy. The receptors derive from a woman between 40 and 50 years old with cholangiocarcinoma.

CDR3: CASSLSGGYSNQPQHF. CDR3 bases: TGTGCCAGCAGTCTTTCAGGGGGCTATAGCAATCAGCCCCAGCATTTT. This chain uses TRBV27 with TRBJ1-5; TRBD1 aligns across 8 bases. The trim removed 5 bases at V and 0 bases at J, leaving 6 bases unmatched. The CDR3 contains 16 residues. The germline CDR1 and CDR2 sequences are MNHEY and SMNVEV (reference sequence).

This rearrangement joins TRBV7-9 to TRBJ2-3; no definite D call. Per germline, CDR1 SEHNR and CDR2 FQNEAQ (reference sequence). V shed 0 bases and J shed 2 bases, with 9 bases lying between them. This CDR3 contains 15 residues. The CDR3 bases are TGTGCCAGCAGCTTAGCGGGCATACCCACAGATACGCAGTATTTT. Encoded protein: CASSLAGIPTDTQYF.

This rearrangement joins TRBV5-1 to TRBJ1-2; tentatively, D is TRBD1 (6 bases). V was clipped by 0 bases and J by 7 bases, with 10 bases between them. The CDR3 contains 13 residues. The germline V gene encodes CDR1 SGHRS and CDR2 YFSETQ. CDR3 sequence: CASSLDREGGYTF. The CDR3 nucleotides read TGCGCCAGCAGCTTGGACAGGGAAGGTGGCTACACCTTC.

The chain uses TRBV6-1 and TRBJ1-1, with D tentatively TRBD1 (5 bases). The CDR3 consists of 14 residues. From germline, CDR1 is MNHNS and CDR2 SASEGT. V was trimmed by 6 bases and J by 0 bases, leaving 11 bases between them. As DNA, the CDR3 is TGTGCCAGCAGGAACCTGGGGGTGAACACTGAAGCTTTCTTT. Residues: CASRNLGVNTEAFF.

The chain carries TRBV27 and TRBJ2-7, with a weak D call TRBD1 (5 bases). V was shortened by 0 bases and J by 5 bases, with 14 bases between the two germline ends. Germline V lookup: CDR1 MNHEY, CDR2 SMNVEV (reference sequence). The length of the CDR3 is 15 residues. In nucleotides, the CDR3 is TGTGCCAGCAGTTTATCTGTTTCAGGGATCCACGAGCAGTACTTC. Its translation: CASSLSVSGIHEQYF.

This sequence joins TRBV7-2 and TRBJ2-7; D gene unclear. The CDR3 is made up of 16 amino acids. CDR1 SGHTA and CDR2 FQGNSA come from the germline V gene. Trimming took 0 bases from V and 1 from J, leaving 13 bases between them. The CDR3, as DNA: TGTGCCAGCAGCTTAGCGGGGTACGGAGCGTCCTACGAGCAGTACTTC. This codes for CASSLAGYGASYEQYF. Full variable domain (outside the CDR3, taken from reference TRBV7-2 and TRBJ2-7): GAGVSQSPSNKVTEKGKDVELRCDPISGHTALYWYRQSLGQGLEFLIYFQGNSAPDKSGLPSDRFSAERTGGSVSTLTIQRTQQEDSAVYLCASSLAGYGASYEQYFGPGTRLTVT.

The chain recombines TRBV2 with TRBJ1-1, with TRBD1 matching over 9 bases. Germline-derived CDR1 and CDR2 are SNHLY and FYNNEI. Germline trimming cut 4 bases from V and 3 bases from J; bases unmatched to any gene: 3. This CDR3 has 14 residues. This CDR3 reads CASSAQGAHTEAFF. The CDR3 DNA sequence: TGTGCCAGCAGTGCACAGGGGGCTCACACTGAAGCTTTCTTT.

The chain is built from TRBV25-1 and TRBJ2-7; D gene unclear. The V end was cut by 10 bases, the J end by 6 bases, with 22 bases between. From germline, CDR1 is MGHDK and CDR2 SYGVNS. This CDR3 is 14 amino acids long. This CDR3 reads CAIPHPSIRREQYF. DNA of the CDR3: TGTGCCATCCCTCACCCGAGCATACGACGCGAGCAGTACTTC.

The chain links TRBV28 to TRBJ2-4; the D call may be TRBD1 or TRBD2 (5 bases each). CDR1 and CDR2 from the germline V gene are MDHEN and SYDVKM. V was clipped by 5 bases and J by 8 bases, with 19 bases between them. CDR3 length: 15 residues. CDR3 DNA sequence: TGTGCCAGCAGTAAAATGGGACCTCGACGGGACATTCAGTACTTC. Its protein is CASSKMGPRRDIQYF.

The chain couples TRBV14 to TRBJ1-2; 10 bases match TRBD1. The germline V gene has CDR1 SGHDN and CDR2 FVKESK. V gave up 3 bases and J gave up 4 bases; unmatched junction bases: 8. The CDR3 is 16 amino acids. The CDR3 is CASSQQDRGVFYGYTF. CDR3 DNA: TGTGCCAGCAGCCAGCAGGACAGGGGGGTCTTCTATGGCTACACCTTC.

The table lists this clone with a count of one. The rearrangement links TRBV10-2 to TRBJ2-3, with D possibly TRBD2 on 6 matching bases. This CDR3 contains 14 residues. Germline values: CDR1 WSHSY, CDR2 SAAADI. V gave up 6 bases and J gave up 6 bases, with 16 bases separating them. Here the CDR3 reads CASSRDLPPDTQYF. The CDR3 DNA reads as TGCGCCAGCAGCCGGGACTTGCCCCCGGATACGCAGTATTTT.

This sequence joins TRBV19 and TRBJ1-2, with D maybe TRBD1 (5 bases). CDR3 length equals 14 residues. CDR1 is LNHDA and CDR2 is SQIVND in the germline V gene (reference sequence). Trimming took 1 base from V and 3 from J, leaving 9 bases between them. CDR3 loop: CASSIGGGDYGYTF. The DNA for the CDR3 is TGTGCCAGTAGTATAGGGGGGGGAGACTATGGCTACACCTTC.

CDR3 nucleotide sequence: TGCGCCAGCAGCCAAGGGTGGTCGAATGAGCAGTTCTTC. Translating it yields CASSQGWSNEQFF. This rearrangement joins TRBV4-1 to TRBJ2-1; D remains unclear. The V gene's germline CDR1 is MGHRA and CDR2 YSYEKL. With 1 base removed from V and 7 bases from J, the gap between germline ends came to 8 bases. The CDR3 covers 13 residues.

This chain joins TRBV10-2 and TRBJ2-1; tentatively, D is TRBD2 (6 bases). Deletions cut 2 bases from V and 0 bases from J, with 17 bases between. The CDR3 is 18 amino acids. Germline loops: CDR1 WSHSY, CDR2 SAAADI. The CDR3 loop is CASSEQLALANSYNEQFF. The CDR3 bases are TGCGCCAGCAGTGAGCAACTGGCCCTAGCGAACTCCTACAATGAGCAGTTCTTC.

The chain carries TRBV5-6 and TRBJ2-7; 9 bases line up with TRBD1. There are 15 residues in the CDR3. J was trimmed by 1 base and V by 2 bases; bases with no gene match: 4. CDR1 SGHDT and CDR2 YYEEEE come from the germline V gene. The CDR3 spells CASSFTGTGSYEQYF. Written as DNA, the CDR3 is TGTGCCAGCAGCTTTACCGGGACAGGGTCCTACGAGCAGTACTTC.

The genes are TRBV5-1 and TRBJ1-1; maybe TRBD1 (6 bases). CDR3 size: 14 residues. V was pared by 7 bases and J by 4 bases, with 17 bases between. CDR1 is SGHRS and CDR2 is YFSETQ in the germline V gene. The CDR3 sequence: CASGHREGGTEAFF. The CDR3 bases are TGCGCCAGCGGACACAGGGAAGGGGGCACTGAAGCTTTCTTT. Full variable domain (missing parts from reference TRBV5-1 and TRBJ1-1): KAGVTQTPRYLIKTRGQQVTLSCSPISGHRSVSWYQQTPGQGLQFLFEYFSETQRNKGNFPGRFSGRQFSNSRSEMNVSTLELGDSALYLCASGHREGGTEAFFGQGTRLTVV.

J is TRBJ2-7 and V is TRBV30; TRBD2 matches 7 bases. CDR1 is GTSNPN, CDR2 SVGIG, per germline (reference sequence). CDR3 length equals 15 residues. Trimming cost V 4 bases and J 1 base; bases outside gene matches: 10. The CDR3 loop is CAWILDSGLSYEQYF. CDR3 in DNA: TGTGCCTGGATCCTAGATAGCGGGCTATCCTACGAGCAGTACTTC.

The chain combines TRBV5-6 with TRBJ2-3, with D unclear. Trimming removed 4 bases at V and 6 bases at J, with 9 bases between. Germline V gene lookup returns CDR1 SGHDT and CDR2 YYEEEE. This CDR3 region has 12 residues. Here the CDR3 reads CASSLDTDTQYF. CDR3 nucleotide sequence: TGTGCCAGCAGCCTGGATACTGATACGCAGTATTTT.

V gene TRBV7-9 combines with J gene TRBJ2-1; D might be TRBD2 (6 bases). The CDR3 has 15 amino acids. Germline V CDR1 and CDR2: SEHNR, FQNEAQ (reference sequence). V was trimmed by 5 bases and J by 6 bases, leaving 17 bases between them. The CDR3 nucleotides are TGTGCCAGCAGCGGTTGGACTACCGAGCCCAATGAGCAGTTCTTC. Amino acid sequence: CASSGWTTEPNEQFF.

The chain employs TRBV6-1 and TRBJ2-1, with 10 bases that match TRBD2. Germline CDR1 and CDR2: MNHNS and SASEGT. V shed 8 bases and J 6 bases; nucleotides not matched to a gene: 4. This CDR3 has 13 residues. CDR3: CASQQREGNEQFF. Here the CDR3 DNA reads TGTGCCAGCCAGCAGCGGGAGGGCAATGAGCAGTTCTTC.

This clone is deemed medium-sized. CDR3 coding DNA: TGTGCCAGCAGTGGACCGGGACAGGGGGTACGGCAGTACTTC. Amino acids: CASSGPGQGVRQYF. The J gene is TRBJ2-7, the V gene TRBV6-1; 11 bases agree with TRBD1. The ends lost 4 bases at V and 9 bases at J; junction bases unmatched: 8. The CDR3 spans 14 residues. Per the germline V gene, CDR1 is MNHNS and CDR2 is SASEGT.

V and J are TRBV19 and TRBJ2-1; D remains ambiguous. V shed 3 bases and J shed 4 bases, with 1 base lying between them. Per germline, CDR1 LNHDA and CDR2 SQIVND (reference sequence). CDR3 length: 11 residues. This chain's CDR3 is CASSMYNEQFF. DNA of the CDR3: TGTGCCAGTAGTATGTACAATGAGCAGTTCTTC. The whole variable domain, filled in from reference TRBV19 and TRBJ2-1, reads DGGITQSPKYLFRKEGQNVTLSCEQNLNHDAMYWYRQDPGQGLRLIYYSQIVNDFQKGDIAEGYSVSREKKESFPLTVTSAQKNPTAFYLCASSMYNEQFFGPGTRLTVL.

The CDR3 coding sequence is TGTGCCAGCAGTTCATGGGGGGGCGGGTACAATGAGCAGTTCTTC. It translates to CASSSWGGGYNEQFF. This chain connects TRBV27 to TRBJ2-1; TRBD2 is a possible D gene (7 bases). The CDR3 sequence is 15 residues long. The germline V gene encodes CDR1 MNHEY and CDR2 SMNVEV (reference sequence). The ends were cut back, 4 bases at V and 4 bases at J, with 14 bases in the middle.

This chain connects TRBV4-3 to TRBJ2-1; the D gene is possibly TRBD2 (5 bases). The CDR3 covers 15 residues. Deletions cut 6 bases from V and 6 bases from J, with 18 bases between. Per the germline V gene, CDR1 is LGHNA and CDR2 is YSLEER. CDR3 sequence: CASRRRQAPGNEQFF. The CDR3 DNA reads TGCGCCAGCAGGAGGAGGCAAGCTCCGGGCAATGAGCAGTTCTTC.

This clone is a singleton in its sample. V is TRBV6-1 and J is TRBJ1-3; D is perhaps TRBD1 (6 bases). The CDR3 extends over 14 amino acids. V lost 6 bases to trimming and J lost 4 bases, with 13 bases between them. Germline V CDR1 and CDR2: MNHNS, SASEGT. The CDR3 reads CASSQGQGGNTIYF. CDR3 sequence (DNA): TGTGCCAGCAGCCAAGGGCAGGGGGGAAACACCATATATTTT.

The chain recombines TRBV30 with TRBJ2-5; 9 bases agree with TRBD2. Losses at the gene ends were 0 bases for V and 2 bases for J; bases not matched to a gene: 4. The CDR3 is 15 amino acids. Germline V gives CDR1 GTSNPN, CDR2 SVGIG (reference sequence). The CDR3 protein is CAWSVPSGAQETQYF. Here the CDR3 DNA reads TGTGCCTGGAGTGTCCCTAGCGGGGCTCAAGAGACCCAGTACTTC.

This rearrangement joins TRBV5-1 to TRBJ1-1, with D unresolved. The CDR3 spans 11 residues. The germline gives CDR1 SGHRS, CDR2 YFSETQ. The ends were cut back, 5 bases at V and 7 bases at J, with 9 bases in the middle. CDR3 region: CASRGRFEAFF. The CDR3 bases are TGCGCCAGCAGAGGGAGATTTGAAGCTTTCTTT.

This chain uses TRBV5-4 with TRBJ2-2, with unresolved D. CDR1 and CDR2 from the germline V gene are SGHNT and YYREEE (reference sequence). Trimming removed 3 bases at V and 5 bases at J, with 14 bases between. This CDR3 is built from 15 residues. The DNA of the CDR3 is TGTGCCAGCAGCTCCGGCGTTCTAGGTACCGGGGAGCTGTTTTTT. Its protein product is CASSSGVLGTGELFF.

The chain recombines TRBV6-1 with TRBJ1-4, with unresolved D. V gave up 8 bases and J gave up 2 bases, with 9 bases separating them. CDR3 length equals 13 residues. Germline CDR1 and CDR2: MNHNS and SASEGT. The CDR3 spells CASETGTNEKLFF. The CDR3 DNA reads TGTGCCAGCGAGACTGGGACTAATGAAAAACTGTTTTTT.

This chain links TRBV2 with TRBJ2-1; no firm D call. Trimming stripped 1 base from V and 4 bases from J, with 5 bases between. Germline loops: CDR1 SNHLY, CDR2 FYNNEI. The CDR3 has 13 amino acids. CDR3 protein: CASSEGVYNEQFF. The CDR3 nucleotides are TGTGCCAGCAGTGAAGGAGTATACAATGAGCAGTTCTTC.

The rearrangement joins TRBV18 to TRBJ2-2; 7 nucleotides align to TRBD1. Germline assignment: CDR1 KGHSH and CDR2 LQKENI. The length of the CDR3 is 16 residues. V was clipped by 6 bases and J by 0 bases; unmatched bases: 7. This CDR3 reads CASSPRGTANTGELFF. DNA of the CDR3: TGTGCCAGCTCCCCTAGGGGGACAGCGAACACCGGGGAGCTGTTTTTT.

The chain uses TRBV5-6 and TRBJ1-2, with D maybe TRBD1 (5 bases). Per germline, CDR1 SGHDT and CDR2 YYEEEE. This CDR3 is 14 amino acids long. V lost 0 bases to trimming and J lost 7 bases, with 13 bases between them. The CDR3 DNA is TGTGCCAGCAGCTTGGCCAGTCGGGGGAGTGGCTACACCTTC. Translated, it gives CASSLASRGSGYTF.